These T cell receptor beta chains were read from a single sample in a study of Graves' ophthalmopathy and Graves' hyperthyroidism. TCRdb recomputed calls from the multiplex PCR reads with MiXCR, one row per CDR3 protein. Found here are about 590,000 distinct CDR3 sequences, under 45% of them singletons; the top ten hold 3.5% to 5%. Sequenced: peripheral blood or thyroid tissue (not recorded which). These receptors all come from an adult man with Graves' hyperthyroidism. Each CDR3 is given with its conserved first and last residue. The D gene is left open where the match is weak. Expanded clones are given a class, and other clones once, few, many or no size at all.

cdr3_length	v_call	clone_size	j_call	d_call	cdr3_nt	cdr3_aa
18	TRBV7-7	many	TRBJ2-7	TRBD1	TGTGCTAGCAGCTTAGGTATCCCGGGACAGGGGACGTTCTACGAGCAGTACTTC	CASSLGIPGQGTFYEQYF
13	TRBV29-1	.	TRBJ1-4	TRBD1	TGCAGCGTTGAATTGAGGGACAGGGAAAAACTGTTTTTT	CSVELRDREKLFF
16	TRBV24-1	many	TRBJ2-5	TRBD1	TGTGCCACCAGTGAAACTGTCGGGACAGTCCAAGAGACCCAGTACTTC	CATSETVGTVQETQYF
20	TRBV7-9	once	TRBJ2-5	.	.	CASSFYICSASPGRHETQYF
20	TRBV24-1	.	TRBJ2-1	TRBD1	TGTGCCACCAGTGATTTTCGGAGTCGGACAGGGAAGGGGATGGTCAATGAGCAGTTCTTC	CATSDFRSRTGKGMVNEQFF
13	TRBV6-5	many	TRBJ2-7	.	TGTGCCAGCAGTCCCGCAGGGACCTACGAGCAGTACTTC	CASSPAGTYEQYF
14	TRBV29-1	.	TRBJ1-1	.	TGCAGCGTTGATAAAGGACGGTTTGGCACTGAAGCTTTCTTT	CSVDKGRFGTEAFF
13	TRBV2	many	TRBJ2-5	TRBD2	TGTGCCAGCAGTGAATGGGAGGGAGAGACCCAGTACTTC	CASSEWEGETQYF
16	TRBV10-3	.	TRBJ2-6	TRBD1	TGTGCCATCAGACCACCAAGGGGGCCTGGGGCCAACGTCCTGACTTTC	CAIRPPRGPGANVLTF
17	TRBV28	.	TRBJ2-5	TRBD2	TGTGCCAGCAGTTCCACGACTAGCGGTCCCCTTCAAGAGACCCAGTACTTC	CASSSTTSGPLQETQYF
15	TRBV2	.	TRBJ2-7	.	TGTGCCAGCAGTGAAGGTAAACAGCCGTTCTACGAGCAGTACTTC	CASSEGKQPFYEQYF
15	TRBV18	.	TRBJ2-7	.	TGTGCCAGCTCACCGTCCCCTAACCAGCTGAACGAGCAGTACTTC	CASSPSPNQLNEQYF
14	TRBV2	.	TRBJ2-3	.	TGTGCCAGCAGTGAAGGGAGGCACACAGATACGCAGTATTTT	CASSEGRHTDTQYF
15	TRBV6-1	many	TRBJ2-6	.	TGTGCCAGCAGCCGCAGGGAGACTGGGGCCAACGTCCTGACTTTC	CASSRRETGANVLTF
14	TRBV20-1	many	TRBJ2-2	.	TGCAGTGCTAGAGACCGACTCAACACCGGGGAGCTGTTTTTT	CSARDRLNTGELFF
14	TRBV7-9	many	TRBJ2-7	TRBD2	TGTGCCAGCAGCTTCGATGGCGGGGGATACGAGCAGTACTTC	CASSFDGGGYEQYF
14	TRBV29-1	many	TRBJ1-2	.	TGCAGCGTTGAAGATCAGGCAGGGGTACATGGCTACACCTTC	CSVEDQAGVHGYTF
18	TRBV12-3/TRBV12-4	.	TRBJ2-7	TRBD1	TGTGCCAGCAGTTTTTGGACAGGGGGCCCCTCTAGCTCCTACGAGCAGTACTTC	CASSFWTGGPSSSYEQYF
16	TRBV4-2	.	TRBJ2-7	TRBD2	TGTGCCAGCAGCCAAGTAGGGGCTAGCGGGAGCTACGAGCAGTACTTC	CASSQVGASGSYEQYF
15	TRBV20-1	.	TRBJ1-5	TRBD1	TGCAGTGCTAGAGGCCGGACAGGGCTCAATCAGCCCCAGCATTTT	CSARGRTGLNQPQHF
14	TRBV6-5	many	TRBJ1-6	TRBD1	TGTGCCAGCAACGCTGGGACAGGCCTCTCACCCCTCCACTTT	CASNAGTGLSPLHF
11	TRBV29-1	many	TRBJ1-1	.	TGCAGCGTTGTCTGGGGCTCTGAAGCTTTCTTT	CSVVWGSEAFF
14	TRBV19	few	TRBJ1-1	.	TGTGCCAGTAGTATCGGGAACACGAACACTGAAGCTTTCTTT	CASSIGNTNTEAFF
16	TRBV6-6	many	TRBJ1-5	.	TGTGCCAGCAGTTACTCAAGGAGGGGTGGAAATCAGCCCCAGCATTTT	CASSYSRRGGNQPQHF
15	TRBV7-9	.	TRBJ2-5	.	TGTGCCAGCAGCCCGGGACTGGGCTACCAAGAGACCCAGTACTTC	CASSPGLGYQETQYF
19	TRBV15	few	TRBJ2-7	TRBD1	TGTGCCACCAGCTCATCATCTTTGCCAGTGGGACAGGGACTCTACGAGCAGTACTTC	CATSSSSLPVGQGLYEQYF
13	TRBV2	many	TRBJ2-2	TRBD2	TGTGCCAGCAGCCCAGCGGGGGCGGGGGAGCTGTTTTTT	CASSPAGAGELFF
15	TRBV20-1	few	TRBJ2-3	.	TGCAGTGCTAGTATCGGGGACGATAGCACAGATACGCAGTATTTT	CSASIGDDSTDTQYF
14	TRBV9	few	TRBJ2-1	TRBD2	TGTGCCAGCAGCGCACTAGCGGGAGCCTATGAGCAGTTCTTC	CASSALAGAYEQFF
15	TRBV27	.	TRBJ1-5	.	TGTGCCAGCAGTTTACGAGGGGATGGCAATCAGCCCCAGCATTTT	CASSLRGDGNQPQHF
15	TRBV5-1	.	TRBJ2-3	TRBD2	TGTGCCAGCAGCTCCTGGACTAGCGGGAGTTATACGCAGTATTTT	CASSSWTSGSYTQYF
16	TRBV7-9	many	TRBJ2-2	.	TGTGCCAGCAGCCCTCGGGGGATGTCGAACACCGGGGAGCTGTTTTTT	CASSPRGMSNTGELFF
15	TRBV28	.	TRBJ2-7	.	TGTGCCAGCAGCTTAAGGCGCGGAGGGGCTTACGAGCAGTACTTC	CASSLRRGGAYEQYF
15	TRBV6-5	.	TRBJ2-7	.	TGTGCCAGCAGCCGAAGACAGGAGGGGAACTACGAGCAGTACTTC	CASSRRQEGNYEQYF
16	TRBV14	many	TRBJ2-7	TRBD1	TGTGCCAGCAGCCTCTTGGCGGGACAGGGGTCGGACGAGCAGTACTTC	CASSLLAGQGSDEQYF
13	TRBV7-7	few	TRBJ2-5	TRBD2	TGTGCTAGCAGCCGACTAGCTACGGAGACCCAGTACTTC	CASSRLATETQYF
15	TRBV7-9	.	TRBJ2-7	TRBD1	TGTGCCAGCAGTGGAACAGGGGTCACTTCCTACGAGCAGTACTTC	CASSGTGVTSYEQYF
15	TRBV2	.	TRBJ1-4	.	TGCGCCAGCAGCCTTTCGGGGGGACTGAATGAAAAACTGTTTTTT	CASSLSGGLNEKLFF
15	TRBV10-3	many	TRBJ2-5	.	TGTGCCATCAGTGAGGGGGGCGGACAGCTCGCGACCCAGTACTTC	CAISEGGGQLATQYF
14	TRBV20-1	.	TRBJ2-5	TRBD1	TGCAGTGCTAGAGAGGGACAGACCTTAGAGACCCAGTACTTC	CSAREGQTLETQYF
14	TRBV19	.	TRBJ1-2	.	TGTGCCAGTAGCTCCGTCGGGGGTGAGAATGGCTACACCTTC	CASSSVGGENGYTF
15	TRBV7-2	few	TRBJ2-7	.	TGTGCCAGCAGCTTAGTAGGGGTCGTGAACTACGAGCAGTACTTC	CASSLVGVVNYEQYF
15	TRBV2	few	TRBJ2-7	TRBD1	TGTGCCAGCAGACGAGGGGGACAGGGTATATACGAGCAGTACTTC	CASRRGGQGIYEQYF